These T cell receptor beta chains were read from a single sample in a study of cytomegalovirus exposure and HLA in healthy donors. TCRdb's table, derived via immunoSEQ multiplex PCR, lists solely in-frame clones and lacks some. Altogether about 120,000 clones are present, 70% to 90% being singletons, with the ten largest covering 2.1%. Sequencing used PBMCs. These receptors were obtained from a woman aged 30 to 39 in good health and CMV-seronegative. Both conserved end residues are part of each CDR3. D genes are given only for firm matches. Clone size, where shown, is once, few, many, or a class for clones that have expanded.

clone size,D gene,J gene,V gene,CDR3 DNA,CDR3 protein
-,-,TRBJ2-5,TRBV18,TGTGCCAGCTCAGGCGGGACCCAAGAGACCCAGTACTTC,CASSGGTQETQYF
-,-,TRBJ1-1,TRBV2,TGTGCCAGCAGCTATACAGGGGAAGCTTTCTTT,CASSYTGEAFF
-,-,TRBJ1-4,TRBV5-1,TGCGCCAGCAGGGGCCACTCGGAAGAAAAACTGTTTTTT,CASRGHSEEKLFF
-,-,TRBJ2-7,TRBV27,TGTGCCAGCAGTTTAGGCGGACACATGTACTTC,CASSLGGHMYF
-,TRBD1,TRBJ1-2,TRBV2,TGTGCCAGCGTGGGGACAGGGTACTATGGCTACACCTTC,CASVGTGYYGYTF
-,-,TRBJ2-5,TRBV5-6,TGTGCCAGCAGCTCCACAGGGTTTGACACCCAAGAGACCCAGTACTTC,CASSSTGFDTQETQYF
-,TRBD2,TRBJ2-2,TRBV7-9,TGTGCCAGCAGCTTACCCGGACTAGCCGTGAACACCGGGGAGCTGTTTTTT,CASSLPGLAVNTGELFF
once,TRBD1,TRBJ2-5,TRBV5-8,TGTGCCAGCAGCCTCCGGGACAGCCATCTAGAAAAGACCCAGTACTTC,CASSLRDSHLEKTQYF
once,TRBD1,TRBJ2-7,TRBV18,TGTGCCAGCTCACCAACTATTCCGGGACAGCCCTACGAGCAGTACTTC,CASSPTIPGQPYEQYF
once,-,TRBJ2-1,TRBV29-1,TGCAGCGCCCCCCACCCTCCCGGCTACAATGAGCAGTTCTTC,CSAPHPPGYNEQFF
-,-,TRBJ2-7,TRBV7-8,TGTGCCAGCAGCCTTCGGGGGGCATACGAGCAGTACTTC,CASSLRGAYEQYF
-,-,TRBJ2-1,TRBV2,TGTGCCAGCAGTGAACGTAGCAGCGATGAGCAGTTCTTC,CASSERSSDEQFF
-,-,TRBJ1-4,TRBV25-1,TGTGCCAGCAGTGTGGGGAAAGCGGTAAAACTGTTTTTT,CASSVGKAVKLFF
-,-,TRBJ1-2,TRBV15,TGTGCCACCAGCAGAGATTTGGGGGAGGCACAGGTGAACTATGGCTACACCTTC,CATSRDLGEAQVNYGYTF
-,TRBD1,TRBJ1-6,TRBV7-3,TGTGCCAGCAGTCTCGGACAGGGACATTCACCCCTCCACTTT,CASSLGQGHSPLHF
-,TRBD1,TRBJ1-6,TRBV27,TGTGCCAGCAGTGGGGGACAGGGACTCCCATCACCCCTCCACTTT,CASSGGQGLPSPLHF
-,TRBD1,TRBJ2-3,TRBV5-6,TGTGCCAGCAGCGGCACCACGGGACAGGGGACAGATACGCAGTATTTT,CASSGTTGQGTDTQYF
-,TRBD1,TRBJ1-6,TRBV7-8,TGTGCCAGCAGCTTTCCAGGGGGCAGGAATTCACCCCTCCACTTT,CASSFPGGRNSPLHF
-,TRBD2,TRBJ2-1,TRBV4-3,TGCGCCAGCAGCCAAGGTATAAGCGGGGGGGCCTACAATGAGCAGTTCTTC,CASSQGISGGAYNEQFF
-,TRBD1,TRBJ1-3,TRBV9,TGTGCCAGCAGCGTAGGAAGTCGCGGACAGGGGGCATCTGGAAACACCATATATTTT,CASSVGSRGQGASGNTIYF
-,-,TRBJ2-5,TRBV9,TGTGCCAGCAGCGTAGTCCCTCTCGAGACCCAGTACTTC,CASSVVPLETQYF
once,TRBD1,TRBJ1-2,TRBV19,TGTGCCAGTAGTACCACTCCGGGACAGGGTTATGGCTACACCTTC,CASSTTPGQGYGYTF
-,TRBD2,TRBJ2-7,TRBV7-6,TGTGCCAGCAGCTCCCTAGCGGGGGGGCCCTACGAGCAGTACTTC,CASSSLAGGPYEQYF
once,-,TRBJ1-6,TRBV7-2,TGTGCCAGCAGCTGGGGCGGCTACCGTTTTCCTAATTCACCCCTCCACTTT,CASSWGGYRFPNSPLHF
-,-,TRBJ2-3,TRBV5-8,TGTGCCAGCAGCTTGTACTTCACAGATACGCAGTATTTT,CASSLYFTDTQYF
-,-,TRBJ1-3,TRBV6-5,TGTGCCAGCAGTTACGGTTGGGGAGGTGGAAACACCATATATTTT,CASSYGWGGGNTIYF
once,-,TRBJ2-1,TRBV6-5,TGTGCCGCATACCCCCAGGGGACCTACAATGAGCAGTTCTTC,CAAYPQGTYNEQFF
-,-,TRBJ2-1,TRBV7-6,TGTGCCAGCAGCTTAGGCGGCTCCTACAATGAGCAGTTCTTC,CASSLGGSYNEQFF
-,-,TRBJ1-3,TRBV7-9,TGTGCCAGCAGCTTAGAGGTTGGGCTCTCTGGAAACACCATATATTTT,CASSLEVGLSGNTIYF
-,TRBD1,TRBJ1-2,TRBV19,TGTGCCAGTAGTACCTCTAGGGACAGACGACACGGCTACACCTTC,CASSTSRDRRHGYTF
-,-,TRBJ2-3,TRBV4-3,TGCGCCAGCAGCCAAGGTGGGGGGGCTAGCACAGATACGCAGTATTTT,CASSQGGGASTDTQYF
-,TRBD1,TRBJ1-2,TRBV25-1,TGTGCCAGCAGTGAATCGGGACAGGGAGGTGGCTACACCTTC,CASSESGQGGGYTF
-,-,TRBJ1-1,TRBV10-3,TGTGCCATCAGTGAGCAACGGGGGAACACTGAAGCTTTCTTT,CAISEQRGNTEAFF
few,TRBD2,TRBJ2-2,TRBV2,TGTGCCAGCAGTCCACTAGCGGGGGGGAACACCGGGGAGCTGTTTTTT,CASSPLAGGNTGELFF
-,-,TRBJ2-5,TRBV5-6,TGTGCCAGCACCTTGAGGGGTGTGTTAGAGACCCAGTACTTC,CASTLRGVLETQYF
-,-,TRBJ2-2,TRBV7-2,TGTGCCAGCAGCTTAGCGTTAGGGGTCAGAACCGGGGAGCTGTTTTTT,CASSLALGVRTGELFF
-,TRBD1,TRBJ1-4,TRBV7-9,TGTGCCAGCAGCTATGGACAGGGGAATGAAAAACTGTTTTTT,CASSYGQGNEKLFF
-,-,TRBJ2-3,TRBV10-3,TGTGCCATCATGGGGAGTAGCACAGATACGCAGTATTTT,CAIMGSSTDTQYF